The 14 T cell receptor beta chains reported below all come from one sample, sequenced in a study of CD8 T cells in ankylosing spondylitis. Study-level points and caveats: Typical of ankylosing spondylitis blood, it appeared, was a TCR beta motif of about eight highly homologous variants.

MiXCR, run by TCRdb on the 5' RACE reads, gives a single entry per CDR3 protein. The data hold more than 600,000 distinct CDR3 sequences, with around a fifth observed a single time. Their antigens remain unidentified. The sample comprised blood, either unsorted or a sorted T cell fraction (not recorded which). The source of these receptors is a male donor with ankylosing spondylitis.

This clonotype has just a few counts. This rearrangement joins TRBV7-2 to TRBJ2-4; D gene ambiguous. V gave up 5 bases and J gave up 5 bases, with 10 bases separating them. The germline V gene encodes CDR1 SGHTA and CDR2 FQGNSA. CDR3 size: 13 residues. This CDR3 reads CASSAPTENIQYF. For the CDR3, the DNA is TGTGCCAGCAGCGCGCCAACAGAAAACATTCAGTACTTC. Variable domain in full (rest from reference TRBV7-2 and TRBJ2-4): GAGVSQSPSNKVTEKGKDVELRCDPISGHTALYWYRQSLGQGLEFLIYFQGNSAPDKSGLPSDRFSAERTGGSVSTLTIQRTQQEDSAVYLCASSAPTENIQYFGAGTRLSVL.

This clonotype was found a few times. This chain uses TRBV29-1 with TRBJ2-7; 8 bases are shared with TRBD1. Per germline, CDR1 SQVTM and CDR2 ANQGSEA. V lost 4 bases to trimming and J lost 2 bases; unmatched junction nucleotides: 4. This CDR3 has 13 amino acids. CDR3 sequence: CSVARTGTYEQYF. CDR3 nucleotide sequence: TGCAGCGTTGCCCGGACAGGGACCTACGAGCAGTACTTC.

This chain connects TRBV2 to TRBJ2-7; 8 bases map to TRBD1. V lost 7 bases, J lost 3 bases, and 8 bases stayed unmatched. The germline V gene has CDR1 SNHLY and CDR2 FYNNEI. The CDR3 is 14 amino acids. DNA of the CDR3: TGTGCCAGCACAGCGACAGGGGTTAACTACGAGCAGTACTTC. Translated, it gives CASTATGVNYEQYF. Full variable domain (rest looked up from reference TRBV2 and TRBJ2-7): EPEVTQTPSHQVTQMGQEVILRCVPISNHLYFYWYRQILGQKVEFLVSFYNNEISEKSEIFDDQFSVERPDGSNFTLKIRSTKLEDSAMYFCASTATGVNYEQYFGPGTRLTVT.

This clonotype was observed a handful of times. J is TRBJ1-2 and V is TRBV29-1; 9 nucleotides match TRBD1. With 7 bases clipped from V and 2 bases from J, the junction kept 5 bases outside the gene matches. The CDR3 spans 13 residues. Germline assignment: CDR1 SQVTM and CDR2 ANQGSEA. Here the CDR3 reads CSARDRDNYGYTF. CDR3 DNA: TGCAGCGCACGGGACAGGGACAACTATGGCTACACCTTC.

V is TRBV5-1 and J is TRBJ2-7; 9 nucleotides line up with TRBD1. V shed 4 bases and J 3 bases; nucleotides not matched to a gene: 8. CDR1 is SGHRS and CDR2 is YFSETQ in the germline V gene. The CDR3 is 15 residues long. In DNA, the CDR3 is TGCGCCAGCAGCCTCGGGACAGGGAACATCTACGAGCAGTACTTC. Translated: CASSLGTGNIYEQYF.

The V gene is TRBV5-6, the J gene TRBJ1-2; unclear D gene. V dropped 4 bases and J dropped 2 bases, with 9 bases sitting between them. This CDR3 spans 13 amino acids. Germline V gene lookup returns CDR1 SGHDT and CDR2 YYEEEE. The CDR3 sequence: CASSRTLNYGYTF. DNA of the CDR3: TGTGCCAGCAGCCGGACCCTAAACTATGGCTACACCTTC.

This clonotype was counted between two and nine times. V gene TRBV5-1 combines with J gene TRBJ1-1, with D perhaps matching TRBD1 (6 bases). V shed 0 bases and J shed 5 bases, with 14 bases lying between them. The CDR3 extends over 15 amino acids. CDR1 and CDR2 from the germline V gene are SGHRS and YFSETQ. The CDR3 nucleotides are TGCGCCAGCAGCTTGGACGCAGGGGAGGGGACTGAAGCTTTCTTT. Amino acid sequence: CASSLDAGEGTEAFF.

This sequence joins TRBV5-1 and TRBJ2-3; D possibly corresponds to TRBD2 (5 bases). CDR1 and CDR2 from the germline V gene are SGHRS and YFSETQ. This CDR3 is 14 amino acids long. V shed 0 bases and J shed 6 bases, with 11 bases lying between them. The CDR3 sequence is CASSLEGGEDTQYF. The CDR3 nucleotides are TGCGCCAGCAGCTTGGAGGGTGGGGAGGATACGCAGTATTTT.

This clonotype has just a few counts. CDR3 amino acids: CATSSPQGNYGYTF. The CDR3 DNA sequence: TGTGCCACCAGCAGCCCGCAGGGGAACTATGGCTACACCTTC. This chain connects TRBV15 to TRBJ1-2; possible D gene TRBD1, 6 bases. Germline lookup yields CDR1 LNHNV and CDR2 YYDKDF (reference sequence). CDR3 length: 14 amino acids. V was shortened by 3 bases and J by 2 bases, with 10 bases between the two germline ends.

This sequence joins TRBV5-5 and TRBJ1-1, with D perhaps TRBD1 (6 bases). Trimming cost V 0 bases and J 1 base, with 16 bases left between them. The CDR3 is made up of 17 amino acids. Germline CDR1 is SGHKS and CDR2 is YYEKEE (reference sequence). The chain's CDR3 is CASSLASDRPANTEAFF. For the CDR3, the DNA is TGTGCCAGCAGCTTGGCCAGTGACAGGCCTGCGAACACTGAAGCTTTCTTT.

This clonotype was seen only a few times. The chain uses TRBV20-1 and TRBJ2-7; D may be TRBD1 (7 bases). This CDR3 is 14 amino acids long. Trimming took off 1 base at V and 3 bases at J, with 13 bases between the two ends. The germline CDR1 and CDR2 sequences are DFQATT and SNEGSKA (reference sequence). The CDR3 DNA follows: TGCAGTGCTAGAGGGGCAGGGGGAGGCTACGAGCAGTACTTC. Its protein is CSARGAGGGYEQYF.

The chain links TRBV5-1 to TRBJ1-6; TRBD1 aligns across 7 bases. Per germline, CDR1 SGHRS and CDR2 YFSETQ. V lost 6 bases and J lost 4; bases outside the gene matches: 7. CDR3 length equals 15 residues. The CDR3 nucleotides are TGCGCCAGCACCGCGGCGGGACAGTATAATTCACCCCTCCACTTT. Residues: CASTAAGQYNSPLHF. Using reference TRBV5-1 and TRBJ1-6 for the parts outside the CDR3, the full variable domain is KAGVTQTPRYLIKTRGQQVTLSCSPISGHRSVSWYQQTPGQGLQFLFEYFSETQRNKGNFPGRFSGRQFSNSRSEMNVSTLELGDSALYLCASTAAGQYNSPLHFGNGTRLTVT.

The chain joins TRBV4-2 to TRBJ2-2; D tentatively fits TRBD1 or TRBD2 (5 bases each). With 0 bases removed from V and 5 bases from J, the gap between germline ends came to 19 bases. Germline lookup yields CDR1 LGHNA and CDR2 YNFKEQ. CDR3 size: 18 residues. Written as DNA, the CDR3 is TGTGCCAGCAGCCAAGAGGAGGTTGGGAGAGAGGGGACCGGGGAGCTGTTTTTT. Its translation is CASSQEEVGREGTGELFF.

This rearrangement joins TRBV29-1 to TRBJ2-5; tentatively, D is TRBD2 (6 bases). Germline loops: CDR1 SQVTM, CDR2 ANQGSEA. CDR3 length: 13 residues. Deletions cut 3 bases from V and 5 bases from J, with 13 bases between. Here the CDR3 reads CSVEISGAETQYF. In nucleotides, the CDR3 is TGCAGCGTTGAGATTAGCGGAGCGGAGACCCAGTACTTC.